This T cell receptor beta chain is drawn from a study of cytomegalovirus exposure and HLA in healthy donors. Overall study results and limits: V segments that were indistinguishable, TRBV6-2 and TRBV6-3 among them, were omitted from analysis.

Germline-derived CDR1 and CDR2 are SGHVS and FNYEAQ. The ends lost 8 bases at V and 2 bases at J; junction bases unmatched: 2. The CDR3 has 14 residues. The PCR contained 60 Vbeta and 13 Jbeta primers. In the authors' methods: In a later analysis, of 70 million to 85 million unique beta chains, around 11 million appeared in at least two donors. Sequencing was performed with immunoSEQ multiplex PCR; in TCRdb, only in-frame clones are kept and a portion is missing. The V and J calls and the clone size are those of that table, but D and trimming were determined from the DNA. Of some 130,000 clones listed, about 74% are singletons. This clone was counted once. Antigen specificity is unknown.

V gene TRBV7-6 combines with J gene TRBJ2-3, with 12 bases aligning to TRBD2. What was sequenced was PBMCs. This clonotype was obtained from a man aged 35-49 years in good health and CMV-seronegative. CDR3 nucleotides: TGTGCCAGCGGACTAGCGGGGCACACAGATACGCAGTATTTT. This translates into CASGLAGHTDTQYF.